This T cell receptor (beta chain) was profiled in a study of regulatory T cells in long-lasting Graves disease. The V gene's germline CDR1 is LNHNV and CDR2 YYDKDF (reference sequence). The CDR3 sequence is 13 residues long. V lost 11 bases and J lost 5, with 18 bases in between. This clonotype appeared many times. Its specificity is not known. To make TCR beta libraries, researchers used iRepertoire HTBI primers and Arm-PCR of CDR3 regions. TCRdb processed the multiplex PCR reads anew with MiXCR; each CDR3 protein has one entry. The sample includes 510,000 or so distinct CDR3 sequences, around 12% of them seen just once. Study-wide findings and caveats: Accuracy might have suffered from few samples.

Time point specified: newly diagnosed GD, antithyroid drugs for less than 3 months. PBMCs were the source of the RNA used for TCR sequencing. These data also featured in a second study, about T cells in Graves' hyperthyroidism and ophthalmopathy. That work contributes: A first-round RT-PCR of the TCR CDR3 used the HTBI primer set.

The chain employs TRBV15 and TRBJ1-1; no clear D. The starting material was peripheral blood mononuclear cells (PBMCs), obtained at new diagnosis, from a patient treated with antithyroid drugs. The sequence came from a woman under 40 with Graves disease. This chain's CDR3 is CAASAGENTEAFF. In DNA form, the CDR3 reads TGTGCCGCCTCGGCCGGGGAGAATACTGAAGCTTTCTTT.